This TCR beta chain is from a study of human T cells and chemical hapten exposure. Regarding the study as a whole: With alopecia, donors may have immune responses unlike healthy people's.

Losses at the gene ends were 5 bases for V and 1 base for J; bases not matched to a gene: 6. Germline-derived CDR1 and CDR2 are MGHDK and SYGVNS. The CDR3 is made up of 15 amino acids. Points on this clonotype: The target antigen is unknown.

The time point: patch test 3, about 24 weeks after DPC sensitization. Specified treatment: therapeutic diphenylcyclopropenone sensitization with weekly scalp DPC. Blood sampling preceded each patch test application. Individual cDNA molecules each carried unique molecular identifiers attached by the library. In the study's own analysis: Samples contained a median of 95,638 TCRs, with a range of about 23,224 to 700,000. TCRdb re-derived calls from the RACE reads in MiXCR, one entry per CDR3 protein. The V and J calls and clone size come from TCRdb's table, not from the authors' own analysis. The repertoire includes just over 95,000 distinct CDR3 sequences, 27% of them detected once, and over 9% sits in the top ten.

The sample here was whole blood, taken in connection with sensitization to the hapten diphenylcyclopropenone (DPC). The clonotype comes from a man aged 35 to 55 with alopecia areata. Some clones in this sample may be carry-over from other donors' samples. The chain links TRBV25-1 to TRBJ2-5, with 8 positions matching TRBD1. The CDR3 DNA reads TGTGCCAGCAGTCGACAGGGGTTAGGCCAAGAGACCCAGTACTTC. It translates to CASSRQGLGQETQYF.